What follows are 10 T cell receptor beta chains derived from one specimen sequenced in a study of blood T cell repertoires in COVID-19. Repertoires were generated with immunoSEQ multiplex PCR, while TCRdb's copy carries only in-frame clones and drops some. The table lists some 170,000 clones, approximately 90% of them singletons, with 1.6% in the top ten. The sequencing sample was made of peripheral blood. These receptors all come from a woman between 50 and 59 years old with acute or convalescent COVID-19.

This chain uses TRBV4-3 with TRBJ1-1; D possibly corresponds to TRBD1 (6 bases). With 2 bases removed from V and 0 bases from J, the gap between germline ends came to 10 bases. The V gene's germline CDR1 is LGHNA and CDR2 YSLEER. The CDR3 totals 15 residues. The CDR3 sequence: CASSQQTGLNTEAFF. The CDR3 nucleotides are TGCGCCAGCAGCCAACAGACAGGTTTGAACACTGAAGCTTTCTTT.

This chain joins TRBV29-1 and TRBJ2-6; D is possibly TRBD2 (5 bases). The CDR3 length is 14 residues. The germline V and J ends were trimmed by 4 bases and 2 bases, with 9 bases remaining between them. The germline CDR1 and CDR2 sequences are SQVTM and ANQGSEA. The CDR3 region has the DNA TGCAGCGTTGGTAGGGAGACTGGGGCCAACGTCCTGACTTTC. Amino acid sequence: CSVGRETGANVLTF.

Note on this clone: Other DNA sequences from this sample encode an identical CDR3 as well. The CDR3 reads CATSLDRNTEAFF. CDR3 DNA sequence: TGTGCCACCAGCTTGGACAGAAACACTGAAGCTTTCTTT. This chain links TRBV15 with TRBJ1-1; D might be TRBD1 (6 bases). The CDR3 runs 13 residues. CDR1 is LNHNV, CDR2 YYDKDF, per germline (reference sequence). V shed 5 bases and J shed 2 bases, with 9 bases lying between them. Complete variable domain (other parts from reference TRBV15 and TRBJ1-1): DAMVIQNPRYQVTQFGKPVTLSCSQTLNHNVMYWYQQKSSQAPKLLFHYYDKDFNNEADTPDNFQSRRPNTSFCFLDIRSPGLGDTAMYLCATSLDRNTEAFFGQGTRLTVV.

The chain links TRBV5-1 to TRBJ2-1, with 11 nucleotides matching TRBD2. Looked up from germline, CDR1 is SGHRS and CDR2 is YFSETQ. V shed 3 bases and J 6 bases; nucleotides not matched to a gene: 5. The CDR3 has 15 residues. The CDR3 region has the DNA TGCGCCAGCAGCTCAGGGACTAGCGGTTCCAATGAGCAGTTCTTC. Its translation: CASSSGTSGSNEQFF.

The chain employs TRBV7-2 and TRBJ2-4, with TRBD2 identical over 7 bases. The CDR3 runs to 18 residues. Losses at the gene ends were 3 bases for V and 0 bases for J; bases not matched to a gene: 11. Germline CDR1 and CDR2: SGHTA and FQGNSA. CDR3 in DNA: TGTGCCAGCAGCTTTACTTCCGGGGAGGGGCTAGCCAAAAACATTCAGTACTTC. It specifies CASSFTSGEGLAKNIQYF.

This clone has more than one count but fewer than ten. This chain joins TRBV19 and TRBJ2-3; 7 bases line up with TRBD1. Germline-derived CDR1 and CDR2 are LNHDA and SQIVND (reference sequence). Trimming cost V 7 bases and J 1 base; bases outside gene matches: 8. CDR3 length: 15 residues. The CDR3 is CASTDRAVGTDTQYF. The CDR3 DNA reads as TGTGCCAGTACTGACAGGGCGGTGGGCACAGATACGCAGTATTTT.

The chain employs TRBV7-9 and TRBJ1-1; TRBD1 is a possible D gene (5 bases). V lost 5 bases to trimming and J lost 5 bases, with 15 bases between them. The germline CDR1 and CDR2 sequences are SEHNR and FQNEAQ (reference sequence). The CDR3 length is 14 residues. The CDR3 DNA follows: TGTGCCAGCAGCCCCCCGGGGGGGTTGACTGAAGCTTTCTTT. Protein sequence: CASSPPGGLTEAFF.

CDR3 loop: CASSSGGGNQPQHF. The CDR3 DNA follows: TGTGCCAGCAGCTCCGGGGGAGGCAATCAGCCCCAGCATTTT. The chain combines TRBV6-5 with TRBJ1-5, with D maybe TRBD1 (5 bases). With 6 bases removed from V and 2 bases from J, the gap between germline ends came to 11 bases. Germline V gene sequence: CDR1 MNHEY, CDR2 SVGAGI. The CDR3 length is 14 residues.

The V call is TRBV18, the J call TRBJ2-5; TRBD2 is a possible D gene (5 bases). Germline-derived CDR1 and CDR2 are KGHSH and LQKENI. V lost 3 bases to trimming and J lost 4 bases, with 12 bases between them. There are 14 residues in the CDR3. The CDR3 sequence: CASSPGLGRETQYF. The CDR3 nucleotides read TGTGCCAGCTCACCCGGCTTAGGGAGAGAGACCCAGTACTTC. The variable domain in full, with the rest retrieved from reference TRBV18 and TRBJ2-5, is NAGVMQNPRHLVRRRGQEARLRCSPMKGHSHVYWYRQLPEEGLKFMVYLQKENIIDESGMPKERFSAEFPKEGPSILRIQQVVRGDSAAYFCASSPGLGRETQYFGPGTRLLVL.

The chain has TRBV5-4 and TRBJ2-5; 12 bases match TRBD2. V lost 4 bases to trimming and J lost 4 bases; unmatched junction nucleotides: 5. The CDR3 consists of 15 residues. Germline V gene sequence: CDR1 SGHNT, CDR2 YYREEE (reference sequence). This CDR3 reads CASSHGGLAGETQYF. In nucleotides, the CDR3 is TGTGCCAGCAGCCATGGGGGACTAGCGGGAGAGACCCAGTACTTC.